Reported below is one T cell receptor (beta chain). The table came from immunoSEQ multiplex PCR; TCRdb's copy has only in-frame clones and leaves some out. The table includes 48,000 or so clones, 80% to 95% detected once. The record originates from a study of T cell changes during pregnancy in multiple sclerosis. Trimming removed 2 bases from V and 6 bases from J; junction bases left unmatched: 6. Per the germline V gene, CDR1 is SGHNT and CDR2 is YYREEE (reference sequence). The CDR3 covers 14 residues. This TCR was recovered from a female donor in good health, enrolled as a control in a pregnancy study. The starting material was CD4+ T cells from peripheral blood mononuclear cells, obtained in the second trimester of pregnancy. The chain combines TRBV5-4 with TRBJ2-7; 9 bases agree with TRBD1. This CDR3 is CASSLSGTGREQYF. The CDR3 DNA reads TGTGCCAGCAGCTTATCCGGGACAGGGCGCGAGCAGTACTTC.